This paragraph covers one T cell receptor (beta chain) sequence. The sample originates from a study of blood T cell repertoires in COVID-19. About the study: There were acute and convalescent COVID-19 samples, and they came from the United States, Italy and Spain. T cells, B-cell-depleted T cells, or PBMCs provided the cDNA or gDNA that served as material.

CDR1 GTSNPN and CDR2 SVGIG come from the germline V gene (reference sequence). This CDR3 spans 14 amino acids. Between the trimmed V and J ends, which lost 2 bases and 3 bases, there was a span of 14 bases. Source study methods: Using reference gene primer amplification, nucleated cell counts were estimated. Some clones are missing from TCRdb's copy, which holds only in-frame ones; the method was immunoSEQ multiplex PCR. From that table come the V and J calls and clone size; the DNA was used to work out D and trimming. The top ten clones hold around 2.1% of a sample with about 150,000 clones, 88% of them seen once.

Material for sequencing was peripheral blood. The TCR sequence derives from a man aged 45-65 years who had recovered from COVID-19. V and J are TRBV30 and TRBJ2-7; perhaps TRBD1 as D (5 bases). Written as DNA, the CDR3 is TGTGCCTGGAGTAGACAGCCGAAAATCTACGAGCAGTACTTC. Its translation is CAWSRQPKIYEQYF. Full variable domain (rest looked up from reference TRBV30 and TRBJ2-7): SQTIHQWPATLVQPVGSPLSLECTVEGTSNPNLYWYRQAAGRGLQLLFYSVGIGQISSEVPQNLSASRPQDRQFILSSKKLLLSDSGFYLCAWSRQPKIYEQYFGPGTRLTVT.